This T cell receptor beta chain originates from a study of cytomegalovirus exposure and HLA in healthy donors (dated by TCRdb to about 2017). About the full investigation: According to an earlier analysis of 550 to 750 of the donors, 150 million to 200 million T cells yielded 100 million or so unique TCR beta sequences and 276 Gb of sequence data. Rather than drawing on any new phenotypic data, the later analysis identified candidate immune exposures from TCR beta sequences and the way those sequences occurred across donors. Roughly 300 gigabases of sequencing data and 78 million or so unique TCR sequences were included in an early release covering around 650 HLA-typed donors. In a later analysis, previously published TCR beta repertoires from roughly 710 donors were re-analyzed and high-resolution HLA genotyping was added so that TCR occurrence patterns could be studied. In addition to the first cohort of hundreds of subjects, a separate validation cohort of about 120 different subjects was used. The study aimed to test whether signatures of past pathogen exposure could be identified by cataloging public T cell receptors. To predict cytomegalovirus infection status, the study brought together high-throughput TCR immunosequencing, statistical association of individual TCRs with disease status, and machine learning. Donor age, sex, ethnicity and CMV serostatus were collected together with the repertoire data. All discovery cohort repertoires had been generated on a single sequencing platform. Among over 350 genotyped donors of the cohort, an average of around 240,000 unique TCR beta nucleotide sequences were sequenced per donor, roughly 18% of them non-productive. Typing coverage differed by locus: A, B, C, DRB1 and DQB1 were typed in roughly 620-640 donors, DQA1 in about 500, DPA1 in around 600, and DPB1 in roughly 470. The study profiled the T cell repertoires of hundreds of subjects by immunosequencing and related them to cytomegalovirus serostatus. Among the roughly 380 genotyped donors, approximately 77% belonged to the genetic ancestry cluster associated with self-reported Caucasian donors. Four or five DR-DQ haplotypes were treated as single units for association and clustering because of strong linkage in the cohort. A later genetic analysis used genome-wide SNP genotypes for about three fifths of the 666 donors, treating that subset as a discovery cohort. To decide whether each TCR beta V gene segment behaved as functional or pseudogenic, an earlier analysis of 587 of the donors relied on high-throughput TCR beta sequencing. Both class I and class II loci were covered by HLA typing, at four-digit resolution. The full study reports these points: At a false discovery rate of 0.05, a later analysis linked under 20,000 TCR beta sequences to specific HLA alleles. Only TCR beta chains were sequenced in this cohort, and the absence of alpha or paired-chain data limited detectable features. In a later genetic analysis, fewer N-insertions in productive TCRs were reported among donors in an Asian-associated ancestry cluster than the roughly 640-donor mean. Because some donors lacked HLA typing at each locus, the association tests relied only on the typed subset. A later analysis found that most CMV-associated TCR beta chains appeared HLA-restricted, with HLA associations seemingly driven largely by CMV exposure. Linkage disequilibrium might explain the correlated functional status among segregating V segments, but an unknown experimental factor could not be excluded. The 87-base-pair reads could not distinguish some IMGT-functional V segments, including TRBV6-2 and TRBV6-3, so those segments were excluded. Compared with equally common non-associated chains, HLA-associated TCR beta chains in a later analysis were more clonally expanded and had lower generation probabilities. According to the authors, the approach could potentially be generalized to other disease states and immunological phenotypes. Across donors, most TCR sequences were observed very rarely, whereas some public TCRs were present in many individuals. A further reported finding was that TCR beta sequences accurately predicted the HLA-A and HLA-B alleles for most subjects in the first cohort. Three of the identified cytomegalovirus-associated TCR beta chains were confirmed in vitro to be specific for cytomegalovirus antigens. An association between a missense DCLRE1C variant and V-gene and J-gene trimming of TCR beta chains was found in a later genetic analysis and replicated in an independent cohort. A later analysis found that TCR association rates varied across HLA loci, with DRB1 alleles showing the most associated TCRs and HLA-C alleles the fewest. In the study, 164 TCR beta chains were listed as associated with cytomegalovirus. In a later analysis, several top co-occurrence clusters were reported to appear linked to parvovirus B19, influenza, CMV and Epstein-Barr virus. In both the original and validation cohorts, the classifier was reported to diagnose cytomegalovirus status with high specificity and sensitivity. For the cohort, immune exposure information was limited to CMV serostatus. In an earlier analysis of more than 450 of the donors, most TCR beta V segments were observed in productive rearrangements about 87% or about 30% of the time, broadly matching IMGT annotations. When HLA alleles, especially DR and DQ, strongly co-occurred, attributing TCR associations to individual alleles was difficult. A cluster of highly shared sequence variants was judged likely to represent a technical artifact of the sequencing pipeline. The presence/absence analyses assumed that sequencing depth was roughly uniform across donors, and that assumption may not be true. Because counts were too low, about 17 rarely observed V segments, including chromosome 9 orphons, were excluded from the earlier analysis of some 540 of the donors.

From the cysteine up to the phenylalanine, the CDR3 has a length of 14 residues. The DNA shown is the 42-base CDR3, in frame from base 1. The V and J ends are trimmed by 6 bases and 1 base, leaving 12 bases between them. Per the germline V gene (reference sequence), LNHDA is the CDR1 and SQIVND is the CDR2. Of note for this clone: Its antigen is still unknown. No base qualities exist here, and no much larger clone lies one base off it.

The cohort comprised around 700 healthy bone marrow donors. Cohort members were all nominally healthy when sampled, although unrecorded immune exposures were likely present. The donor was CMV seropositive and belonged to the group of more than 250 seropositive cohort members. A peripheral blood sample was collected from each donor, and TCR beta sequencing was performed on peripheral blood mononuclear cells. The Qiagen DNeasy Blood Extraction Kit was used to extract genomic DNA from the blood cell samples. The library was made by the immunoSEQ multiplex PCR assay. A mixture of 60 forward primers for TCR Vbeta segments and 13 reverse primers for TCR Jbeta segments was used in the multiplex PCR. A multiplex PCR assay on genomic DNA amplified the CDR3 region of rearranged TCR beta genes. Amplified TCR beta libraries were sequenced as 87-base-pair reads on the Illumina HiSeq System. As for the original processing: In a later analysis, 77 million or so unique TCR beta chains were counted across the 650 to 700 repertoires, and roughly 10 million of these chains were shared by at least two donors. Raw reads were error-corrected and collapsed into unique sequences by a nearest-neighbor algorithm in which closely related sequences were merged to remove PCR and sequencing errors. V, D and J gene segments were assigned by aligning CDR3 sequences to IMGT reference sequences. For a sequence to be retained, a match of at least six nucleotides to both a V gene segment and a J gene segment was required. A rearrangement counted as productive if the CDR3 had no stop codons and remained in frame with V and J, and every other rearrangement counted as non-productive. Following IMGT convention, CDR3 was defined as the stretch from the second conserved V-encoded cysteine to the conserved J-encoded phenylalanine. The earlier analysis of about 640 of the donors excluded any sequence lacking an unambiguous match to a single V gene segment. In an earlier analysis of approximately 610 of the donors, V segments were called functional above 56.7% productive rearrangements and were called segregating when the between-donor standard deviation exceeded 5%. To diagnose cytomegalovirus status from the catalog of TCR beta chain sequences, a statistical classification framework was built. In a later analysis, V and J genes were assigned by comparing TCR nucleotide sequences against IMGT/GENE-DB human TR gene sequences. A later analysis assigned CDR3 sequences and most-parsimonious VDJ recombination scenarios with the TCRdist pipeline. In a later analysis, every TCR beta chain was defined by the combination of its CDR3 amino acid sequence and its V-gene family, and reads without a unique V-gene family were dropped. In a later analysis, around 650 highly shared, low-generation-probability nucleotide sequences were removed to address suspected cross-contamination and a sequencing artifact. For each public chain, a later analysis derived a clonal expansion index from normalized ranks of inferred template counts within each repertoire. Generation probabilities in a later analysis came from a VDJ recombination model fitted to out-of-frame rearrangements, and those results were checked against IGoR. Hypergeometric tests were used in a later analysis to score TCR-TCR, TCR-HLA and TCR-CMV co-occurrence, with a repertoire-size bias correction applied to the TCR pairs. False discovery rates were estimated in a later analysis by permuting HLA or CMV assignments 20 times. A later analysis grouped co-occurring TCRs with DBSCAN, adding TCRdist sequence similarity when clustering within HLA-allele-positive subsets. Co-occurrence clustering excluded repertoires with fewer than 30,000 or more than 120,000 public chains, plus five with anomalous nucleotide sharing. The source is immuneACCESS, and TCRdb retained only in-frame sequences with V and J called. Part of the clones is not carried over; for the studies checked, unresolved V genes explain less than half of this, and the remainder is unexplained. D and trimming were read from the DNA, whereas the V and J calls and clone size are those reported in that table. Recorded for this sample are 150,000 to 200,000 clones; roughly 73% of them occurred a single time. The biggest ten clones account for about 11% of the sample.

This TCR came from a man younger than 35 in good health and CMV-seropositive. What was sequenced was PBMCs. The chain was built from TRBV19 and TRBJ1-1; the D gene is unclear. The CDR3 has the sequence CASRAEQTNTEAFF. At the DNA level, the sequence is TGTGCCAGTAGGGCCGAACAAACGAACACTGAAGCTTTCTTT.